These 30 T cell receptor beta chains share one sample of origin, sequenced in a study of response to subunit inactivated influenza vaccine (dated 2018 in TCRdb). Library method: RT-PCR. The sequencing machine was an Illumina HiSeq 2500. TCRdb trimmed public reads at Q25 via fastp, called clones via MiXCR and kept in-frame beta chains. Under each unique CDR3 protein, matching rows form one entry showing the most common genes and DNA. The table for this sample lists fewer than 400,000 distinct CDR3 sequences; just over 20% of them were counted only once. Clones ranked in the top ten supply roughly 10% of the sample. Specimen: PBMCs from blood, collected less than 22 months after vaccination. Receptors were obtained from a man between 50 and 75 years old who received an inactivated influenza vaccine. Donor details come from another sample of the same person, matched by shared clones.

The sample holds many counts of this clonotype. The genes are TRBV15 and TRBJ1-4; D unresolved. V was cut by 5 bases and J by 8 bases, with 15 bases left in between. This CDR3 contains 14 residues. Per the germline V gene, CDR1 is LNHNV and CDR2 is YYDKDF (reference sequence). In DNA, the CDR3 is TGTGCCACCAGCCCGGCTGGGGTGTTCGAAAAACTGTTTTTT. This encodes CATSPAGVFEKLFF.

This clonotype was found a few times. The rearrangement links TRBV10-3 to TRBJ2-1; the match to TRBD2 covers 11 bases. V was clipped by 7 bases and J by 9 bases; unmatched bases: 8. Germline CDR1 reads ENHRY; CDR2 reads SYGVKD. The CDR3 extends over 14 amino acids. Written as DNA, the CDR3 is TGTGCCATCAAGGAGGGTAGCGGGAGGGGTGAGCAGTTCTTC. Its translation: CAIKEGSGRGEQFF.

V usage is TRBV6-2 or TRBV6-3 and J usage is TRBJ1-1; TRBD1 might be the D (6 bases). The CDR3 length is 14 residues. In germline, CDR1 is MNHEY, CDR2 SVGEGT. Deletions cut 5 bases from V and 4 bases from J, with 14 bases between. CDR3 in DNA: TGTGCCAGCAGTCCGTACAGGGCGGGCACTGAAGCTTTCTTT. This gives the protein CASSPYRAGTEAFF.

The chain uses TRBV6-4 and TRBJ1-1; D remains unclear. Between the trimmed V and J ends, which lost 7 bases and 10 bases, there was a span of 10 bases. Germline values: CDR1 MRHNA, CDR2 SNTAGT. This CDR3 is built from 10 residues. CDR3 sequence reads: CASTPLGAFF. The CDR3 DNA follows: TGTGCCAGCACCCCATTAGGAGCTTTCTTT.

Only a few counts were recorded for this clonotype. The V gene is TRBV25-1, the J gene TRBJ1-2, with D maybe TRBD1 (6 bases). The germline V gene has CDR1 MGHDK and CDR2 SYGVNS. V lost 7 bases and J 4 bases, leaving 7 bases between the germline ends. The CDR3 totals 11 residues. The CDR3 bases are TGTGCCAGCACGGACAGCTATGGCTACACCTTC. Its translation: CASTDSYGYTF.

V is TRBV7-9 and J is TRBJ2-3, with TRBD2 matching over 11 bases. V lost 6 bases and J lost 6; bases outside the gene matches: 11. Germline assignment: CDR1 SEHNR and CDR2 FQNEAQ (reference sequence). The CDR3 extends over 16 amino acids. The CDR3 loop reads CASSPSRTSGSDTQYF. In DNA form, the CDR3 reads TGTGCCAGCAGTCCCTCCCGAACTAGCGGGAGCGATACGCAGTATTTT.

This clonotype was detected a few times. The chain carries TRBV7-2 and TRBJ2-2; the match to TRBD2 covers 7 bases. The CDR3 runs to 17 residues. Unmatched junction bases numbered 8, after V lost 3 bases and J lost 1 base. Germline loops: CDR1 SGHTA, CDR2 FQGNSA. Here the CDR3 DNA reads TGTGCCAGCAGCTTTTATTCCGGGACTAAGAACACCGGGGAGCTGTTTTTT. This encodes CASSFYSGTKNTGELFF. The full variable domain, rest sourced from reference TRBV7-2 and TRBJ2-2, is GAGVSQSPSNKVTEKGKDVELRCDPISGHTALYWYRQSLGQGLEFLIYFQGNSAPDKSGLPSDRFSAERTGGSVSTLTIQRTQQEDSAVYLCASSFYSGTKNTGELFFGEGSRLTVL.

This clonotype was picked up many times. The chain has TRBV12-3 or TRBV12-4 and TRBJ1-6; no clear D. The CDR3 spans 15 residues. Trimming removed 8 bases at V and 0 bases at J, with 11 bases between. DNA of the CDR3: TGTGCCAGCTTACTCAGGAGCTCCTATAATTCACCCCTCCACTTT. It yields the protein CASLLRSSYNSPLHF.

This clonotype was seen only a few times. This chain joins TRBV7-6 and TRBJ2-7, with D hard to call. The CDR3 runs 13 residues. V gave up 1 base and J gave up 6 bases, with 10 bases separating them. Germline CDR1 reads SGHVS; CDR2 reads FNYEAQ. CDR3 DNA: TGTGCCAGCAGCTTAGAGCGTTGGAGCGAGCAGTACTTC. Residues: CASSLERWSEQYF.

This clonotype was detected only a few times. The rearrangement links TRBV4-1 to TRBJ1-2, with no clear D. The CDR3 extends over 14 amino acids. V lost 3 bases and J lost 4, with 12 bases in between. Germline lookup yields CDR1 MGHRA and CDR2 YSYEKL. CDR3 sequence reads: CASSHDVPGYGYTF. The CDR3 DNA reads TGCGCCAGCAGCCACGACGTACCGGGCTATGGCTACACCTTC.

This clonotype showed up just a few times. The chain recombines TRBV5-5 with TRBJ2-5; unclear D gene. V lost 4 bases and J lost 5, with 12 bases in between. The CDR3 length is 13 residues. Germline-derived CDR1 and CDR2 are SGHKS and YYEKEE (reference sequence). The CDR3 DNA reads as TGTGCCAGCAGCCCCGTTGGGTCGGAGACCCAGTACTTC. Translating it yields CASSPVGSETQYF. The full variable domain, rest sourced from reference TRBV5-5 and TRBJ2-5, is DAGVTQSPTHLIKTRGQQVTLRCSPISGHKSVSWYQQVLGQGPQFIFQYYEKEERGRGNFPDRFSARQFPNYSSELNVNALLLGDSALYLCASSPVGSETQYFGPGTRLLVL.

Only one count was recorded for this clonotype. The rearrangement joins TRBV11-2 to TRBJ1-1, with D perhaps TRBD1 (5 bases). Germline CDR1 is SGHAT and CDR2 is FQNNGV. This CDR3 spans 17 amino acids. V gave up 1 base and J gave up 0 bases, with 15 bases separating them. The CDR3 DNA sequence: TGTGCCAGCAGCTTAGCAGACCGGGGACGGATGAACACTGAAGCTTTCTTT. Translation: CASSLADRGRMNTEAFF.

This clonotype was counted only a few times. The chain joins TRBV12-3 or TRBV12-4 to TRBJ2-3; D gene ambiguous. The V end was cut by 7 bases, the J end by 2 bases, with 10 bases between. The length of the CDR3 is 13 residues. CDR3 DNA: TGTGCCAGCAAAACCACTACCACAGATACGCAGTATTTT. Its translation is CASKTTTTDTQYF.

This clonotype was recorded at least ten times. This chain uses TRBV30 with TRBJ1-6; D possibly corresponds to TRBD1 (5 bases). V lost 0 bases, J lost 5 bases, and 8 bases lay in between. Looked up from germline, CDR1 is GTSNPN and CDR2 is SVGIG (reference sequence). The CDR3 is made up of 14 amino acids. The CDR3 region has the DNA TGTGCCTGGAGTGTACTGACAGATAATTCACCCCTCCACTTT. It is translated as CAWSVLTDNSPLHF.

The rearrangement joins TRBV27 to TRBJ1-2, with 9 bases matching TRBD1. The CDR3 has 17 residues. J lost 7 bases, V lost 5 bases, and 17 bases had no gene match. Germline CDR1 reads MNHEY; CDR2 reads SMNVEV (reference sequence). The CDR3 bases are TGTGCCAGCAGTCGGGGAGTATTGGGACAGGGACGTGCTGGCTACACCTTC. Residues: CASSRGVLGQGRAGYTF.

The rearrangement links TRBV6-5 to TRBJ1-4; D ambiguous. Trimming left V 0 bases short and J 3 bases short, with 8 bases between. This CDR3 is 15 amino acids long. Germline V CDR1 and CDR2: MNHEY, SVGAGI. This CDR3 reads CASSYSYTSNEKLFF. CDR3 in DNA: TGTGCCAGCAGTTACTCGTATACTTCTAATGAAAAACTGTTTTTT.

A few counts support this clonotype. The V call is TRBV20-1, the J call TRBJ1-1; D is unresolved. The CDR3 sequence is 14 residues long. Deletions cut 3 bases from V and 5 bases from J, with 16 bases between. Per germline, CDR1 DFQATT and CDR2 SNEGSKA (reference sequence). Here the CDR3 DNA reads TGCAGTGCTAGTGAGGGTTCCGCGGATACTGAAGCTTTCTTT. It codes for CSASEGSADTEAFF.

This clonotype was seen only a few times. V is TRBV7-2 and J is TRBJ2-1, with 12 bases fitting TRBD2. This CDR3 has 15 residues. Trimming cost V 6 bases and J 4 bases; bases outside gene matches: 4. The germline V gene encodes CDR1 SGHTA and CDR2 FQGNSA. CDR3 DNA sequence: TGTGCCAGCAGGGACGGGACTAGCGGGTACAATGAGCAGTTCTTC. Translation: CASRDGTSGYNEQFF.

The chain recombines TRBV7-3 with TRBJ2-2; 10 bases fit TRBD1. This CDR3 has 15 residues. Per germline, CDR1 SGHTA and CDR2 FQGTGA. V lost 3 bases and J lost 6; bases outside the gene matches: 4. CDR3 sequence reads: CASSFTTGGPGELFF. The CDR3 coding sequence is TGTGCCAGCAGCTTCACGACAGGGGGCCCCGGGGAGCTGTTTTTT.

The chain joins TRBV28 to TRBJ2-3; a possible D gene is TRBD1 (6 bases). V lost 5 bases to trimming and J lost 0 bases, with 15 bases between them. Germline CDR1 MDHEN, CDR2 SYDVKM. This CDR3 has 16 amino acids. CDR3 nucleotide sequence: TGTGCCAGCAGTCCCGCTATGGGGGCTAGCACAGATACGCAGTATTTT. Translating it yields CASSPAMGASTDTQYF.

The chain links TRBV29-1 to TRBJ2-1; maybe TRBD1 (5 bases). The CDR3 sequence is 16 residues long. Germline loops: CDR1 SQVTM, CDR2 ANQGSEA. V gave up 6 bases and J gave up 2 bases, with 20 bases separating them. The CDR3: CSVDSAETGPYNEQFF. The DNA for the CDR3 is TGCAGCGTGGATTCCGCCGAAACAGGTCCCTACAATGAGCAGTTCTTC.

This clonotype was observed many times. V and J are TRBV29-1 and TRBJ2-7, with 8 bases fitting TRBD1. This CDR3 has 15 amino acids. Germline V gene sequence: CDR1 SQVTM, CDR2 ANQGSEA. Trimming took 1 base from V and 2 from J; bases not matched to a gene: 7. The CDR3 here is CSVEATGTGTYEQYF. The CDR3 DNA reads as TGCAGCGTTGAAGCGACCGGGACAGGTACCTACGAGCAGTACTTC.

The chain joins TRBV4-3 to TRBJ1-2; maybe TRBD1 (5 bases). This CDR3 is built from 15 residues. V dropped 0 bases and J dropped 6 bases, with 14 bases sitting between them. From germline, CDR1 is LGHNA and CDR2 YSLEER. The CDR3 reads CASSQDFQGLDGYTF. The CDR3, as DNA: TGCGCCAGCAGCCAAGACTTCCAGGGATTGGATGGCTACACCTTC.

This clonotype occurred many times. The rearrangement links TRBV12-3 or TRBV12-4 to TRBJ1-5, with D possibly matching TRBD1 (6 bases). The length of the CDR3 is 15 residues. The V gene lost 5 bases and the J gene lost 3 bases, with 14 bases spanning the gap. The CDR3 nucleotides read TGTGCCAGCAGTATCAGGGGATTGTCCAATCAGCCCCAGCATTTT. Translation: CASSIRGLSNQPQHF.

In this sample, this clonotype turned up a few times. V usage is TRBV24-1 and J usage is TRBJ2-1; the D gene could be TRBD1 or TRBD2 (5 bases each). The V end was cut by 3 bases, the J end by 7 bases, with 15 bases between. Germline CDR1 and CDR2: KGHDR and SFDVKD. The CDR3 loop spans 15 amino acids. The CDR3 protein is CATSDSSRDLNEQFF. The CDR3 DNA is TGTGCCACCAGTGATAGCTCTCGGGACCTTAATGAGCAGTTCTTC.

This sequence joins TRBV24-1 and TRBJ2-1; 8 nucleotides agree with TRBD2. V shed 3 bases and J 9 bases; nucleotides not matched to a gene: 9. Germline CDR1 and CDR2: KGHDR and SFDVKD. The CDR3 has 15 amino acids. In nucleotides, the CDR3 is TGTGCCACCAGTGATGCGGCGGGAGGTCTGGGTGAGCAGTTCTTC. It is translated as CATSDAAGGLGEQFF.

The chain combines TRBV6-1 with TRBJ1-1, with D tentatively TRBD1 (6 bases). Germline V gene data show CDR1 as MNHNS and CDR2 as SASEGT. V dropped 5 bases and J dropped 0 bases, with 10 bases sitting between them. CDR3 length equals 14 residues. This CDR3 reads CASSKWTVNTEAFF. CDR3 bases: TGTGCCAGCAGTAAATGGACAGTGAACACTGAAGCTTTCTTT.

The V and J genes are TRBV3-1 and TRBJ2-7; no clear D gene. The V gene's germline CDR1 is LGHDT and CDR2 YNNKEL (reference sequence). V was trimmed by 2 bases and J by 6 bases, leaving 11 bases between them. The length of the CDR3 is 13 residues. CDR3: CASSQSSVGEQYF. As DNA, the CDR3 is TGTGCCAGCAGCCAATCAAGCGTTGGCGAGCAGTACTTC.

This clonotype was detected a few times. The CDR3 DNA reads as TGTGCCAGCAGCCAATCGTACCTCGAGGCAGGGGATGGCTACACCTTC. This sequence encodes CASSQSYLEAGDGYTF. The chain is built from TRBV16 and TRBJ1-2; a weak D match, TRBD1 (6 bases). V was clipped by 0 bases and J by 6 bases, with 17 bases between them. This CDR3 contains 16 residues. CDR1 and CDR2 from the germline V gene are KGHSY and FQNENV.

V and J are TRBV7-9 and TRBJ2-3; D possibly corresponds to TRBD2 (6 bases). The V and J ends lost 5 bases and 8 bases respectively, with 26 bases between them. The CDR3 runs 17 residues. Per the germline V gene, CDR1 is SEHNR and CDR2 is FQNEAQ (reference sequence). Here the CDR3 reads CASSPREAQLQPGTQYF. CDR3 in DNA: TGTGCCAGCAGCCCGAGGGAGGCACAGTTGCAACCCGGTACGCAGTATTTT. Supplemented by reference TRBV7-9 and TRBJ2-3, the full variable domain reads DTGVSQNPRHKITKRGQNVTFRCDPISEHNRLYWYRQTLGQGPEFLTYFQNEAQLEKSRLLSDRFSAERPKGSFSTLEIQRTEQGDSAMYLCASSPREAQLQPGTQYFGPGTRLTVL.